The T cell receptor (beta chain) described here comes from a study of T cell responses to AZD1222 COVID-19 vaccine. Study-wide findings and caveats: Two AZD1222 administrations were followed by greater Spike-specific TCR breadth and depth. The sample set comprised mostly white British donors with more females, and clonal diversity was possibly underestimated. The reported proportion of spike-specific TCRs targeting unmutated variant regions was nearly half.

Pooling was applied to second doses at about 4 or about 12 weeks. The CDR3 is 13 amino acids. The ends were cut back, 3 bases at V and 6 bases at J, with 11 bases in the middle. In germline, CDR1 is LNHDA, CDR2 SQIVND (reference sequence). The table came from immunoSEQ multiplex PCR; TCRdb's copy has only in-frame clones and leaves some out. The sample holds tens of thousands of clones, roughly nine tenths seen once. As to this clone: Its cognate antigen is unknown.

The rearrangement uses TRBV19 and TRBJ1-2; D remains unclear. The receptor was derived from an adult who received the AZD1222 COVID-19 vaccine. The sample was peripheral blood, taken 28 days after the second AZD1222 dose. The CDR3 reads CASSIGEPHGYTF. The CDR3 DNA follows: TGTGCCAGTAGTATTGGTGAACCACATGGCTACACCTTC. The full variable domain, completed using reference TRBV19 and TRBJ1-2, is DGGITQSPKYLFRKEGQNVTLSCEQNLNHDAMYWYRQDPGQGLRLIYYSQIVNDFQKGDIAEGYSVSREKKESFPLTVTSAQKNPTAFYLCASSIGEPHGYTFGSGTRLTVV.